This entry concerns a single T cell receptor beta chain. The CDR3 goes on 3 residues after the read ends, and that part is filled in from the germline J gene. Using immunoSEQ multiplex PCR, the repertoire was profiled, and TCRdb retains in-frame clones only, with some absent. The sample shows over 25,000 clones, and 15% to 20% sits with its ten largest clones. The sample originates from a study of T cells in women clearing cervical HPV infection. The germline gives CDR1 SGHTA, CDR2 FQGTGA. V was trimmed by 1 base and J by 4 bases, leaving 8 bases between them. The CDR3 consists of 14 residues. The V and J genes are TRBV7-3 and TRBJ2-1, with D perhaps TRBD1 (5 bases). Sequencing input: blood buffy coat. The TCR comes from a woman aged 18 to 75 with a cervical HPV16 infection that either progressed to CIN3+ or cleared (not recorded which). The sequenced CDR3 bases are TGTGCCAGCAGCTTAAGTGGGGCGTACAATGAG. Translation: CASSLSGAYNE. The CDR3 in its entirety is CASSLSGAYNEQFF.